The entry below describes one TCR beta chain. The antigen is undetermined. The sample belongs to a study of cytotoxic CD8 clonotypes in ibrutinib-treated CLL. Looking at the study overall: Enrolment comprised about 10 relapsed/refractory and approximately 16 treatment-naive patients; 17 to 18 were IGHV unmutated. Study findings and constraints: Sampling times (in sustained-remission versus progressing patients) were not the same. Baseline clonality, higher than in age-matched healthy donors, tracked circulating CD8+ T-cell counts.

The V end was cut by 5 bases, the J end by 3 bases, with 10 bases between. Germline-derived CDR1 and CDR2 are SGHAT and FQNNGV. CDR3 length: 14 amino acids. TCRdb keeps only in-frame clones here, not all; method: immunoSEQ multiplex PCR. The sample yields some 23,000 clones, 65% to 70% seen once. The specimen comprised PBMCs, sampled at disease progression, from a patient treated with ibrutinib. The J gene is TRBJ1-4, the V gene TRBV11-2; D possibly corresponds to TRBD1 (5 bases). The receptor was isolated from a human donor with chronic lymphocytic leukemia. The CDR3 is CASSRDRANEKLFF. The DNA of the CDR3 is TGTGCCAGCAGCCGAGACAGAGCTAATGAAAAACTGTTTTTT. The whole variable domain, remainder taken from reference TRBV11-2 and TRBJ1-4, is EAGVAQSPRYKIIEKRQSVAFWCNPISGHATLYWYQQILGQGPKLLIQFQNNGVVDDSQLPKDRFSAERLKGVDSTLKIQPAKLEDSAVYLCASSRDRANEKLFFGSGTQLSVL.